This is a list of T cell receptor beta chains from one sample in a study of blood T cells in healthy people across ages. TCRdb processed the 5' RACE reads anew with MiXCR; each CDR3 protein has one entry. The data show 550,000 to 600,000 distinct CDR3 sequences, about 26% seen once. The source material was blood. These receptors all come from a woman aged 70-85 years in good health. Each CDR3 is given with its conserved first and last residue. Each record gives: CDR3 protein, V gene.

cdr3_aa: CASSDRTSPFQETQYF; v_call: TRBV7-2
cdr3_aa: CASSLGTYTDTQYF; v_call: TRBV12-3/TRBV12-4
cdr3_aa: CASKVPTTDTQYF; v_call: TRBV12-3/TRBV12-4
cdr3_aa: CASSLVRGGDEKLFF; v_call: TRBV11-2
cdr3_aa: CASSLGGRRGPTLF; v_call: TRBV7-2
cdr3_aa: CASSFTTDTEAFF; v_call: TRBV5-1
cdr3_aa: CASSFRYLNEQYF; v_call: TRBV6-1
cdr3_aa: CASSPNEGPLHF; v_call: TRBV7-2
cdr3_aa: CASSLRAGRPDEAFF; v_call: TRBV5-1
cdr3_aa: CASSDQVGEKLFF; v_call: TRBV2
cdr3_aa: CASSGGPGHNPGELFF; v_call: TRBV5-1
cdr3_aa: CAGSQDWGSGANVLTF; v_call: TRBV4-3
cdr3_aa: CASSLEYGQAYEQYF; v_call: TRBV7-9
cdr3_aa: CASSRSLNTEAFF; v_call: TRBV6-6
cdr3_aa: CAWSFGTYEKLFF; v_call: TRBV30
cdr3_aa: CASSLNGGRVQETQYF; v_call: TRBV7-2
cdr3_aa: CSATDRGTSTDTQYF; v_call: TRBV20-1
cdr3_aa: CASSLQEGTEAFF; v_call: TRBV7-3
cdr3_aa: CASSINGHNDGETQYF; v_call: TRBV5-1
cdr3_aa: CASSIQGPPFTDTQYF; v_call: TRBV27
cdr3_aa: CSAKRPPYEQYF; v_call: TRBV20-1
cdr3_aa: CATSRGGQGLSYGYTF; v_call: TRBV15
cdr3_aa: CASSYGTAYEQYF; v_call: TRBV11-2
cdr3_aa: CASSYSTGTGSLIVYGYTF; v_call: TRBV6-2/TRBV6-3
cdr3_aa: CASSWGQISGNTIYF; v_call: TRBV5-5
cdr3_aa: CSARHPGTYQETQYF; v_call: TRBV20-1
cdr3_aa: CASSHDDRPNYGYTF; v_call: TRBV3-1
cdr3_aa: CSARPGTLYEQYF; v_call: TRBV20-1
cdr3_aa: CSVEVGDSYEQYF; v_call: TRBV29-1
cdr3_aa: CASSLQTGGPGEQFF; v_call: TRBV7-2
cdr3_aa: CASSSGRNTGELFF; v_call: TRBV19
cdr3_aa: CAIGNNNSPLHF; v_call: TRBV10-3
cdr3_aa: CASSVGLAILNEQFF; v_call: TRBV9
cdr3_aa: CSARWGGTDTQYF; v_call: TRBV20-1
cdr3_aa: CSVVGDSSGANVLTF; v_call: TRBV29-1
cdr3_aa: CASSSQTAWDGYTF; v_call: TRBV7-2
cdr3_aa: CASSKKSTNEKLFF; v_call: TRBV21-1
cdr3_aa: CASDEGLSRTGSEKLFF; v_call: TRBV12-3/TRBV12-4